What follows are 13 T cell receptor beta chains derived from one specimen sequenced in a study of cytomegalovirus exposure and HLA in healthy donors. Researchers ran the PCR with 60 Vbeta and 13 Jbeta primers. Clones were sequenced by immunoSEQ multiplex PCR, and TCRdb holds only the in-frame ones, with some missing. The table shows about 170,000 clones, with about 65% occurring only once. Specimen: PBMCs. These receptors were obtained from a girl aged 10-17 years in good health and CMV-seronegative.

Only a few counts were recorded for this clone. The chain combines TRBV4-2 with TRBJ1-1, with D tentatively TRBD1 (6 bases). Germline V gene lookup returns CDR1 LGHNA and CDR2 YNFKEQ. V was trimmed by 4 bases and J by 1 base, leaving 16 bases between them. The length of the CDR3 is 16 residues. In nucleotides, the CDR3 is TGTGCCAGCAGCCCAGCATTTGGGGGACAGAACACTGAAGCTTTCTTT. Its translation is CASSPAFGGQNTEAFF.

This chain connects TRBV19 to TRBJ2-1; a weak D match, TRBD1 (5 bases). The CDR3 totals 15 residues. The germline V and J ends were trimmed by 3 bases and 4 bases, with 13 bases remaining between them. Germline CDR1 is LNHDA and CDR2 is SQIVND (reference sequence). This CDR3 reads CASSMRQGKYNEQFF. DNA of the CDR3: TGTGCCAGTAGTATGAGGCAGGGTAAATACAATGAGCAGTTCTTC.

CDR3 coding DNA: TGTGCCAGCTCCGATACTTTCTATGGCTACACCTTC. Translated: CASSDTFYGYTF. The V gene is TRBV4-2, the J gene TRBJ1-2; D is unclear. V dropped 8 bases and J dropped 4 bases, with 11 bases sitting between them. Looked up from germline, CDR1 is LGHNA and CDR2 is YNFKEQ. The CDR3 contains 12 residues.

J is TRBJ1-5 and V is TRBV27; 9 positions match TRBD1. With 7 bases clipped from V and 4 bases from J, the junction kept 8 bases outside the gene matches. CDR3 size: 15 residues. In germline, CDR1 is MNHEY, CDR2 SMNVEV (reference sequence). CDR3 nucleotides: TGTGCCAGCACCAACTCCGGGACAGGGAATCAGCCCCAGCATTTT. It translates to CASTNSGTGNQPQHF.

In this sample, this clone turned up a few times. The rearrangement links TRBV27 to TRBJ2-7; 7 positions agree with TRBD1. Losses at the gene ends were 5 bases for V and 1 base for J; bases not matched to a gene: 2. This CDR3 has 13 amino acids. CDR1 MNHEY and CDR2 SMNVEV come from the germline V gene (reference sequence). The chain's CDR3 is CASSRDSSYEQYF. DNA of the CDR3: TGTGCCAGCAGTCGGGACAGTTCCTACGAGCAGTACTTC.

V is TRBV5-4 and J is TRBJ2-7, with 8 bases matching TRBD2. The CDR3 totals 15 residues. After removal of 1 base from V and 4 bases from J, the junction contained 7 bases not matched to a gene. The germline gives CDR1 SGHNT, CDR2 YYREEE (reference sequence). The CDR3 DNA is TGTGCCAGCAGCTTGTGGCGCGGGGGGCCGTACGAGCAGTACTTC. Its protein product is CASSLWRGGPYEQYF.

The chain has TRBV10-3 and TRBJ1-1; D unresolved. The CDR3 is 13 residues long. Germline CDR1 reads ENHRY; CDR2 reads SYGVKD. V shed 3 bases and J shed 1 base, with 6 bases lying between them. As DNA, the CDR3 is TGTGCCATCAGTGATCGGGGGAACACTGAAGCTTTCTTT. It translates to CAISDRGNTEAFF.

In this sample, this clone turned up a few times. This sequence joins TRBV27 and TRBJ2-7; TRBD1 is a possible D gene (5 bases). The V end lost 5 bases, the J end lost 2 bases, and 13 bases lay between the germline ends. In germline, CDR1 is MNHEY, CDR2 SMNVEV (reference sequence). The CDR3 extends over 14 amino acids. CDR3 protein: CASSPSGQPYEQYF. CDR3 coding DNA: TGTGCCAGCAGTCCCTCTGGACAACCCTACGAGCAGTACTTC.

This clone turned up a few times. The chain has TRBV2 and TRBJ2-1; D not resolved. The CDR3 runs 15 residues. Trimming pared 1 base from V and 4 bases from J, leaving 11 bases between. The germline CDR1 and CDR2 sequences are SNHLY and FYNNEI. CDR3 protein: CASSEGAEPYNEQFF. As DNA, the CDR3 is TGTGCCAGCAGTGAAGGGGCAGAACCATACAATGAGCAGTTCTTC.

This clone was observed once. This sequence joins TRBV7-9 and TRBJ1-5; TRBD1 might be the D (5 bases). Germline V gene sequence: CDR1 SEHNR, CDR2 FQNEAQ (reference sequence). Trimming stripped 3 bases from V and 5 bases from J, with 11 bases between. CDR3 length equals 14 residues. The CDR3: CASSLMGGDQPQHF. The CDR3 DNA is TGTGCCAGCAGCTTGATGGGGGGAGATCAGCCCCAGCATTTT. The whole variable domain, filled in from reference TRBV7-9 and TRBJ1-5, reads DTGVSQNPRHKITKRGQNVTFRCDPISEHNRLYWYRQTLGQGPEFLTYFQNEAQLEKSRLLSDRFSAERPKGSFSTLEIQRTEQGDSAMYLCASSLMGGDQPQHFGDGTRLSIL.

The chain joins TRBV7-2 to TRBJ2-5; D not certain. CDR3 length: 13 residues. CDR1 and CDR2 (germline): SGHTA, FQGNSA. Trimming removed 4 bases from V and 5 bases from J, with 11 bases in between. This chain's CDR3 is CASSSRHSETQYF. The DNA of the CDR3 is TGTGCCAGCAGCTCAAGACATTCCGAGACCCAGTACTTC.

The rearrangement joins TRBV27 to TRBJ1-5; TRBD1 might be the D (5 bases). The V end lost 6 bases, the J end lost 5 bases, and 14 bases lay between the germline ends. The CDR3 consists of 14 residues. Germline CDR1 and CDR2: MNHEY and SMNVEV (reference sequence). The CDR3 sequence: CASSYQGRDQPQHF. In nucleotides, the CDR3 is TGTGCCAGCAGCTACCAGGGAAGGGATCAGCCCCAGCATTTT.

The chain employs TRBV18 and TRBJ1-5; 9 positions agree with TRBD1. Germline V gene lookup returns CDR1 KGHSH and CDR2 LQKENI. The CDR3 sequence is 14 residues long. V lost 6 bases and J lost 1; bases outside the gene matches: 1. The CDR3 region has the DNA TGTGCCAGCTCTGGGACAGGGAGCAATCAGCCCCAGCATTTT. As protein: CASSGTGSNQPQHF.